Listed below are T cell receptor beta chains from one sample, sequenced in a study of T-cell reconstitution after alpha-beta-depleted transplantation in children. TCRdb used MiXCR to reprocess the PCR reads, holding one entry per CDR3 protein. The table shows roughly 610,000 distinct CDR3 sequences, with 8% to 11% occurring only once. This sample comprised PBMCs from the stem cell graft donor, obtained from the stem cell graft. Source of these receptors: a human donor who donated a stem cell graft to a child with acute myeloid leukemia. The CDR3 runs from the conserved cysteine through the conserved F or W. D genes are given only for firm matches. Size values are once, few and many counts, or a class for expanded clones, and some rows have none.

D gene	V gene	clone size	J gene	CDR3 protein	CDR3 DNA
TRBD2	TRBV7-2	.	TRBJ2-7	CASSPKRGGYEQYF	TGTGCCAGCAGCCCCAAGCGGGGGGGCTACGAGCAGTACTTC
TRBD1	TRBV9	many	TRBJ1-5	CASSATGTASDQPQHF	TGTGCCAGCAGCGCAACCGGGACAGCGAGCGATCAGCCCCAGCATTTT
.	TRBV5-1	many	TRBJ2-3	CASSLEGSRDTQYF	TGCGCCAGCAGCTTGGAGGGTTCCAGGGATACGCAGTATTTT
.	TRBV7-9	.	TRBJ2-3	CASSLPQADTQYF	TGTGCCAGCAGCCTACCCCAGGCAGATACGCAGTATTTT
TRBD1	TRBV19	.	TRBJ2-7	CASSIRQGETEQYF	TGTGCCAGTAGCATCCGTCAGGGGGAAACCGAGCAGTACTTC
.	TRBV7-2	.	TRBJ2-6	CASSETMGSGANVLTF	TGTGCCAGCAGCGAAACCATGGGGTCTGGGGCCAACGTCCTGACTTTC
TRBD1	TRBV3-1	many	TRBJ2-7	CASRKGQGIFDEQYF	TGTGCCAGCAGGAAGGGACAGGGGATTTTCGACGAGCAGTACTTC
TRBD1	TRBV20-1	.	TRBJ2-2	CSARPWDREGTGELFF	TGCAGTGCTAGACCGTGGGACAGGGAGGGCACCGGGGAGCTGTTTTTT
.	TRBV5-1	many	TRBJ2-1	CASSVPLGSYNEQFF	TGCGCCAGCAGCGTCCCACTAGGCTCCTACAATGAGCAGTTCTTC
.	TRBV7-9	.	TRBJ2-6	CASSLGQVTGANVLTF	TGTGCCAGCAGCTTAGGTCAGGTCACTGGGGCCAACGTCCTGACTTTC
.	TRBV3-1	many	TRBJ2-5	CASSQAAGRQETQYF	TGTGCCAGCAGCCAAGCCGCCGGGCGGCAAGAGACCCAGTACTTC
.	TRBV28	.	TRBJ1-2	CASSFITVNYGYTF	TGTGCCAGCAGTTTTATAACAGTAAACTATGGCTACACCTTC
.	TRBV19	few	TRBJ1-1	CASNSLPNTEAFF	TGTGCCAGTAATTCCTTACCGAACACTGAAGCTTTCTTT
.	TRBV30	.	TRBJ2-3	CAWSVGGNTDTQYF	TGTGCCTGGAGCGTCGGGGGAAACACAGATACGCAGTATTTT
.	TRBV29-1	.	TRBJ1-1	CSVSRTVNTEAFF	TGCAGCGTGTCGAGGACAGTGAACACTGAAGCTTTCTTT
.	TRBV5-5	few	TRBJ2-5	CASSRDVRETQYF	TGTGCCAGCAGCCGAGATGTGAGAGAGACCCAGTACTTC
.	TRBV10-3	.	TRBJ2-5	CAISEDLRETQYF	TGTGCCATCAGTGAGGACCTACGGGAGACCCAGTACTTC
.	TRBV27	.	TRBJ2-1	CASKVYLSYNEQFF	TGTGCCAGCAAGGTCTATCTCTCCTACAATGAGCAGTTCTTC
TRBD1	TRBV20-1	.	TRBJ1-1	CSATQGQLTEAFF	TGCAGTGCTACCCAGGGACAGCTCACTGAAGCTTTCTTT
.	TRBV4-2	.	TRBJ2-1	CASSQEGQPYNEQFF	TGTGCCAGCAGCCAAGAGGGGCAACCCTACAATGAGCAGTTCTTC
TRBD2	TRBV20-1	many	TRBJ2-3	CSVRTGTSPPDTQYF	TGCAGTGTTCGAACCGGGACTAGTCCCCCAGATACGCAGTATTTT
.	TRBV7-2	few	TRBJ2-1	CASSLDPTRGNEQFF	TGTGCCAGCAGCTTAGATCCGACTAGGGGCAATGAGCAGTTCTTC
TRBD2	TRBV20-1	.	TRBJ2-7	CSAALASGTSEQYF	TGCAGTGCTGCACTGGCTAGCGGGACCTCCGAGCAGTACTTC
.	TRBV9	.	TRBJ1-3	CASSVDHRGWSGNTIYF	TGTGCCAGCAGCGTAGATCATAGGGGATGGTCTGGAAACACCATATATTTT
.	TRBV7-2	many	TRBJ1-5	CASSSTPLSNQPQHF	TGTGCCAGCAGCTCAACCCCCTTAAGCAATCAGCCCCAGCATTTT
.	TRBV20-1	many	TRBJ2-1	CSAPISYNEQFF	TGCAGTGCTCCTATCTCCTACAATGAGCAGTTCTTC
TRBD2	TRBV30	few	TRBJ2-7	CAWSRLAGPSYEQYF	TGTGCCTGGAGTAGACTAGCGGGACCCTCCTACGAGCAGTACTTC
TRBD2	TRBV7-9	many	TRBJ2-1	CASSLFQPGGKNEQFF	TGTGCCAGCAGCTTGTTTCAGCCGGGAGGAAAAAATGAGCAGTTCTTC
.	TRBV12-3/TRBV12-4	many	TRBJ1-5	CASSLQGPQPQHF	TGTGCCAGCAGTCTTCAGGGCCCTCAGCCCCAGCATTTT
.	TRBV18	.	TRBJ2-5	CASSPLGPGETQYF	TGTGCCAGCTCACCCTTGGGACCGGGAGAGACCCAGTACTTC
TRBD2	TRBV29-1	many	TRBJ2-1	CSVIGTSGSMGEQFF	TGCAGCGTTATAGGGACTAGCGGGAGTATGGGTGAGCAGTTCTTC
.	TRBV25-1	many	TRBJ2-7	CASSESYEQYF	TGTGCCAGCAGCGAGTCCTACGAGCAGTACTTC
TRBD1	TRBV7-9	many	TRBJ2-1	CASDTGDFSNEQFF	TGTGCCAGCGATACAGGGGATTTCAGCAATGAGCAGTTCTTC
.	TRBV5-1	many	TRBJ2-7	CASSSDDYEQYF	TGCGCCAGCAGCTCCGATGACTACGAGCAGTACTTC
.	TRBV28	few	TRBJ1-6	CASRGPNSPLHF	TGTGCCAGCAGAGGCCCGAATTCACCCCTCCACTTT
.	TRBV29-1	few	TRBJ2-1	CSVGERQSSYNEQFF	TGCAGCGTTGGGGAGCGCCAGAGCTCCTACAATGAGCAGTTCTTC
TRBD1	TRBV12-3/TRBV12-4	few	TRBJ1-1	CASNLDRGNTEAFF	TGTGCCAGCAATTTGGACAGGGGGAACACTGAAGCTTTCTTT
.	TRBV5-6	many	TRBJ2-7	CASSLVSSHPYEQYF	TGTGCCAGCAGCTTGGTGTCGTCACACCCCTACGAGCAGTACTTC
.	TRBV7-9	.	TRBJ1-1	CASRLNRQHPEAFF	TGTGCCAGCAGACTAAACCGACAGCACCCTGAAGCTTTCTTT
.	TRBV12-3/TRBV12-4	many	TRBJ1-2	CASSRQGNYGYTF	TGTGCCAGCAGTCGTCAGGGAAACTATGGCTACACCTTC
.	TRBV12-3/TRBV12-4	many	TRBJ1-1	CASSLRGPEAFF	TGTGCCAGCAGTTTGAGAGGGCCTGAAGCTTTCTTT
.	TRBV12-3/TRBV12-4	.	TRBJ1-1	CASSLRRGGPNTEAFF	TGTGCCAGCAGTTTGAGACGGGGGGGCCCGAACACTGAAGCTTTCTTT
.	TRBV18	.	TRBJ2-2	CASSLGPLGGLDTGELFF	TGTGCCAGCTCACTCGGACCGTTGGGGGGCCTGGACACCGGGGAGCTGTTTTTT
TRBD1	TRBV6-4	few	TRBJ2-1	CASSDLSGQGRNIHNTYNEQFF	TGTGCCAGCAGCGACTTATCAGGACAGGGAAGGAATATCCATAATACCTACAATGAGCAGTTCTTC
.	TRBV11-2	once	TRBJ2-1	CASSSEGQGEGTGDEQFF	TGTGCCAGCAGCTCGGAGGGTCAGGGCGAAGGCACGGGCGATGAGCAGTTCTTC
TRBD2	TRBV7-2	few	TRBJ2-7	CASSLATSGSTAYEQYF	TGTGCCAGCAGCTTAGCGACTAGCGGGAGTACCGCCTACGAGCAGTACTTC